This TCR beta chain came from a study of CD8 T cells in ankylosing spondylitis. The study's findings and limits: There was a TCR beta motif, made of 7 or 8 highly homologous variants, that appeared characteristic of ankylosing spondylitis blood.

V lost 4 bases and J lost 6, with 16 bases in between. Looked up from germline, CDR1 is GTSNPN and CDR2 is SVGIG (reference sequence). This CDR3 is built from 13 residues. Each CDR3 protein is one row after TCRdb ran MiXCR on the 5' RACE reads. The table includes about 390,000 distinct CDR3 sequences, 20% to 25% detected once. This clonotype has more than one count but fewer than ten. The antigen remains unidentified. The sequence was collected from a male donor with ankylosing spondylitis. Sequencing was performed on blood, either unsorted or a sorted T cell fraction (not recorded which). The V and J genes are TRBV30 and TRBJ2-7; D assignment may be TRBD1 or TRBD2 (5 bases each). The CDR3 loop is CAWNRDLNPEQYF. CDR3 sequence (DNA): TGTGCCTGGAACCGGGACCTTAACCCCGAGCAGTACTTC.